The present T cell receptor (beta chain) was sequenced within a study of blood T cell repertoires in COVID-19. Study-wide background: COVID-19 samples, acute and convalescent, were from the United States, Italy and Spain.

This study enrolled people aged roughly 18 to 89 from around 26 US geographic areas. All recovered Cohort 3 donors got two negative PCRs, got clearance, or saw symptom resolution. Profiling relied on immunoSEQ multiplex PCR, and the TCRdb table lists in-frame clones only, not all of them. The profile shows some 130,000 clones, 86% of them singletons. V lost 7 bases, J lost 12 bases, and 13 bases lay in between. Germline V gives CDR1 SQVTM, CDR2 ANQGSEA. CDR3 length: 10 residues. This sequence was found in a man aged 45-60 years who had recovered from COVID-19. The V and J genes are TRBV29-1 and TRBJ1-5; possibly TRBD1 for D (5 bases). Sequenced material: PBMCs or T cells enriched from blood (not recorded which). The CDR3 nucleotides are TGCAGCGGGGTACCGGGACTCCAGCATTTT. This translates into CSGVPGLQHF.